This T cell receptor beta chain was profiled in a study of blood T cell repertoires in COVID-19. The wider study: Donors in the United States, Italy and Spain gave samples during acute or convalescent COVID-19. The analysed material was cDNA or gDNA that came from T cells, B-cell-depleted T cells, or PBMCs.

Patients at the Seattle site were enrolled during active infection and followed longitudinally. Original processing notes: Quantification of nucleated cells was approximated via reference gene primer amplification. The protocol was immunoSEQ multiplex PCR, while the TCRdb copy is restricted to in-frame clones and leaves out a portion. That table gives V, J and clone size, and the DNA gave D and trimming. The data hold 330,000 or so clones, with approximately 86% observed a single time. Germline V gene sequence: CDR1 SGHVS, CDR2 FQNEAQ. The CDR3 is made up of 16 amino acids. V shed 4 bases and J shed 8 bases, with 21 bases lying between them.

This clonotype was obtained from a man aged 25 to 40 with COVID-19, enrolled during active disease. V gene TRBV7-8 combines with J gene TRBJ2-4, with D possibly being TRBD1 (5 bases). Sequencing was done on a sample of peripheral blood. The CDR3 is CASSSGHTMPFDIQYF. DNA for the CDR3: TGTGCCAGCAGCTCCGGACACACAATGCCTTTTGACATTCAGTACTTC.